This TCR beta chain was documented in a study of control samples from healthy donors and cancer patients. The CDR3 runs 15 residues. CDR1 SNHLY and CDR2 FYNNEI come from the germline V gene. Trimming left V 5 bases short and J 10 bases short, with 21 bases between. Assay: immunoSEQ multiplex PCR; the TCRdb copy retains only in-frame clones and omits some. In the table there are over 70,000 clones, about 88% of which are singletons. The TCR comes from a woman in her fifties or sixties in good health. The sequenced material came from blood. The V call is TRBV2, the J call TRBJ2-1, with D unresolved. The CDR3 region is CASSTPRVAQEEQFF. The CDR3 bases are TGTGCCAGCAGTACCCCCCGGGTCGCCCAGGAGGAGCAGTTCTTC.